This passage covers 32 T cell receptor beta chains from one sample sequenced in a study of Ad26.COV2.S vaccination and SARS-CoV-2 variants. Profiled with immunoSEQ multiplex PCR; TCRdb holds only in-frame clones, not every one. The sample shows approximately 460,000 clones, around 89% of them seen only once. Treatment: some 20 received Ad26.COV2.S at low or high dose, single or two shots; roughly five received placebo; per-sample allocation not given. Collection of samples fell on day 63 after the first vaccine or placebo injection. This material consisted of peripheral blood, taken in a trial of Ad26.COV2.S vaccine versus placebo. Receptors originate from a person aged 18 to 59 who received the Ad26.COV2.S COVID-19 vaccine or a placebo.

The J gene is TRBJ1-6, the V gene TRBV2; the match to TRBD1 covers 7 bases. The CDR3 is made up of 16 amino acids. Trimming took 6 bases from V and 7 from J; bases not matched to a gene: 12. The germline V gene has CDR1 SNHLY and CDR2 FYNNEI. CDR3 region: CASRKGGGDSNSPLHF. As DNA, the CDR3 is TGTGCCAGCAGGAAGGGGGGTGGGGACAGCAATTCACCCCTCCACTTT. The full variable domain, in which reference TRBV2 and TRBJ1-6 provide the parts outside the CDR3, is EPEVTQTPSHQVTQMGQEVILRCVPISNHLYFYWYRQILGQKVEFLVSFYNNEISEKSEIFDDQFSVERPDGSNFTLKIRSTKLEDSAMYFCASRKGGGDSNSPLHFGNGTRLTVT.

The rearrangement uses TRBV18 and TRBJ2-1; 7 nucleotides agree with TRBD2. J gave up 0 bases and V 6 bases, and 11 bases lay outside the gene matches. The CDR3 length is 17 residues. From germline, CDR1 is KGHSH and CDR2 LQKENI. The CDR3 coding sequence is TGTGCCAGCTCCCCAATGGGGGGGGGTGGCTCCTACAATGAGCAGTTCTTC. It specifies CASSPMGGGGSYNEQFF.

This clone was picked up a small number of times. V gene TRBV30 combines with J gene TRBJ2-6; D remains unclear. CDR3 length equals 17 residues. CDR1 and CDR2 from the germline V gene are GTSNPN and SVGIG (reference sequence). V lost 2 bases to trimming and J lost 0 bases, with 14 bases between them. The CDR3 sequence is CAWSRGRTRSGANVLTF. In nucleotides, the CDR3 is TGTGCCTGGAGTCGAGGCAGGACCCGCTCTGGGGCCAACGTCCTGACTTTC.

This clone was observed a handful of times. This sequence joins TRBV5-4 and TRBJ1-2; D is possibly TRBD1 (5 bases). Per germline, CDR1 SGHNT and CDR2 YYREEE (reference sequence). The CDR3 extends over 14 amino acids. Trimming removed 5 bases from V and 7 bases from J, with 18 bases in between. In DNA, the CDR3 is TGTGCCAGCAGATTTATGGGACGGGACTCTGGCTACACCTTC. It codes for CASRFMGRDSGYTF. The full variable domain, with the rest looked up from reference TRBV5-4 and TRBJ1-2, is ETGVTQSPTHLIKTRGQQVTLRCSSQSGHNTVSWYQQALGQGPQFIFQYYREEENGRGNFPPRFSGLQFPNYSSELNVNALELDDSALYLCASRFMGRDSGYTFGSGTRLTVV.

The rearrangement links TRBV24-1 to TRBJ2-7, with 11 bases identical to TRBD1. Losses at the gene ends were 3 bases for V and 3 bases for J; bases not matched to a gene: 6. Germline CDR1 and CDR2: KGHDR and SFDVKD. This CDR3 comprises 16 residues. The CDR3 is CATSDPGQGAGYEQYF. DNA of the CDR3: TGTGCCACCAGTGATCCTGGACAGGGGGCAGGCTACGAGCAGTACTTC.

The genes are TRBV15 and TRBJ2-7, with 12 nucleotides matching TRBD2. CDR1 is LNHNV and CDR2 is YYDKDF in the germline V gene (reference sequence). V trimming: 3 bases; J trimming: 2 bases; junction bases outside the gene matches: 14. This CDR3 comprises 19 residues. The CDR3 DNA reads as TGTGCCACCAGCAGTACGGGACTAGCGGGCGAAAGGAACACCTACGAGCAGTACTTC. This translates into CATSSTGLAGERNTYEQYF.

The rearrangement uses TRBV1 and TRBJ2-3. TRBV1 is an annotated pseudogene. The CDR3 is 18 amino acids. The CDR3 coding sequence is TGCACCAGCAGCCAACCGATACAGGACTCCCCTTACACAGATACGCAGTATTTT. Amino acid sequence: CTSSQPIQDSPYTDTQYF.

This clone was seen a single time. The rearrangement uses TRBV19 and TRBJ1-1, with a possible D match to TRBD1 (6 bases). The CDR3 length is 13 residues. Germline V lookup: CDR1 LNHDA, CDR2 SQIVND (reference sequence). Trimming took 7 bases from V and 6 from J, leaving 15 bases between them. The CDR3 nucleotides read TGTGCCAGTAACCTAGGGGGGGCCGCTGAAGCTTTCTTT. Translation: CASNLGGAAEAFF.

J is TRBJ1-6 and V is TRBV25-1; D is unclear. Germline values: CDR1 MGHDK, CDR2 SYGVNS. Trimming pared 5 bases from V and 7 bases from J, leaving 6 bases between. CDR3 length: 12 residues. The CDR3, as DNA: TGTGCCAGCAGTAAACAGAATTCACCCCTCCACTTT. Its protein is CASSKQNSPLHF.

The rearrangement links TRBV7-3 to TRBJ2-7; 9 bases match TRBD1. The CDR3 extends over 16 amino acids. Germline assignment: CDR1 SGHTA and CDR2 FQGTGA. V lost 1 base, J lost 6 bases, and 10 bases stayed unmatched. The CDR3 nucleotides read TGTGCCAGCAGCTTAATGGGGGGACAGGGAATGCCCGAGCAGTACTTC. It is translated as CASSLMGGQGMPEQYF.

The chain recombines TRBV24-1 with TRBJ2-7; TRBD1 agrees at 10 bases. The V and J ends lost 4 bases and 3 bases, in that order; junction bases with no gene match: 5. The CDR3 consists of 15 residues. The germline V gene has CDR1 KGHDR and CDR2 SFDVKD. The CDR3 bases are TGTGCCACCAGTGAGGGGGGACAGGGGCACTACGAGCAGTACTTC. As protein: CATSEGGQGHYEQYF.

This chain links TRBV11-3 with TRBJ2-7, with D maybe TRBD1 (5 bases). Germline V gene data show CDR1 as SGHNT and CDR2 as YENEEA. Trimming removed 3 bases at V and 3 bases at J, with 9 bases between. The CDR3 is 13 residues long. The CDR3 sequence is CASSLQGSYEQYF. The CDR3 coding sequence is TGTGCCAGCAGCTTGCAGGGTAGCTACGAGCAGTACTTC.

Here the CDR3 reads CASSERGHLNYEQYF. The CDR3 nucleotides are TGTGCCAGCAGTGAAAGGGGACATTTGAACTACGAGCAGTACTTC. This chain connects TRBV2 to TRBJ2-7; perhaps TRBD1 as D (6 bases). V lost 2 bases, J lost 3 bases, and 14 bases lay in between. The CDR3 consists of 15 residues. CDR1 is SNHLY, CDR2 FYNNEI, per germline. Full variable domain (outside the CDR3, taken from reference TRBV2 and TRBJ2-7): EPEVTQTPSHQVTQMGQEVILRCVPISNHLYFYWYRQILGQKVEFLVSFYNNEISEKSEIFDDQFSVERPDGSNFTLKIRSTKLEDSAMYFCASSERGHLNYEQYFGPGTRLTVT.

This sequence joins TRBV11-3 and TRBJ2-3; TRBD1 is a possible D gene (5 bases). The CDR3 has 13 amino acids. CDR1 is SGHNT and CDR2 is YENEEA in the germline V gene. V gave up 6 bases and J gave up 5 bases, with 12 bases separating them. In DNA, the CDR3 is TGTGCCAGCAGGGCAGGGTCCGGAGATACGCAGTATTTT. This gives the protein CASRAGSGDTQYF.

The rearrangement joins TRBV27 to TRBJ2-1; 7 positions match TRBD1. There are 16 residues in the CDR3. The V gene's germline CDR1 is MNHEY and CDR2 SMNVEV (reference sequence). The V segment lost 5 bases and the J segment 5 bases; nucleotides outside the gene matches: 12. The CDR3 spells CASSGRRTGVNNEQFF. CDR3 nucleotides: TGTGCCAGCAGTGGAAGAAGAACAGGGGTTAACAATGAGCAGTTCTTC.

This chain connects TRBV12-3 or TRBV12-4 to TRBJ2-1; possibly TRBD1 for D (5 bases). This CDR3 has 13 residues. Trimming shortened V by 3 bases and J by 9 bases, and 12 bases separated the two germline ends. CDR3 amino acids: CASSFWGRGEQFF. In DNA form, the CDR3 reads TGTGCCAGCAGTTTTTGGGGCCGCGGTGAGCAGTTCTTC.

Here the CDR3 DNA reads TGTGCCAGCAGTTTGACAGGGAATAATTCACCCCTCCACTTT. This sequence encodes CASSLTGNNSPLHF. This rearrangement joins TRBV25-1 to TRBJ1-6, with 7 bases lining up with TRBD1. This CDR3 is 14 amino acids long. Germline V gives CDR1 MGHDK, CDR2 SYGVNS. Trimming cost V 5 bases and J 5 bases; bases outside gene matches: 3.

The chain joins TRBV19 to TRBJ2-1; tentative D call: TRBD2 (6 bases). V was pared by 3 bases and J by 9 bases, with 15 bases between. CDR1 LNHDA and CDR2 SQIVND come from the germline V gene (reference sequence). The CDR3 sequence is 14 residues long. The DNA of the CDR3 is TGTGCCAGTAGTATTGATTCGGGGGTCACTGAGCAGTTCTTC. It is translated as CASSIDSGVTEQFF.

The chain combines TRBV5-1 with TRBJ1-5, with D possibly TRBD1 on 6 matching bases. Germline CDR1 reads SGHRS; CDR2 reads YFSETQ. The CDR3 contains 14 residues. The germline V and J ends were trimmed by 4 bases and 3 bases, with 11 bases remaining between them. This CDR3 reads CASSPGTLNQPQHF. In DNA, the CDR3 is TGCGCCAGCAGCCCCGGGACACTCAATCAGCCCCAGCATTTT.

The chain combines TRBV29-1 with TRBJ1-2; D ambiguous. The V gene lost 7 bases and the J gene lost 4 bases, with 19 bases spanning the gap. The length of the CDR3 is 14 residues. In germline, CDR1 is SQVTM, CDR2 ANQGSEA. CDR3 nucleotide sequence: TGCAGCGCCGGCCCAGCGGGTTCCTCCTATGGCTACACCTTC. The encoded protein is CSAGPAGSSYGYTF.

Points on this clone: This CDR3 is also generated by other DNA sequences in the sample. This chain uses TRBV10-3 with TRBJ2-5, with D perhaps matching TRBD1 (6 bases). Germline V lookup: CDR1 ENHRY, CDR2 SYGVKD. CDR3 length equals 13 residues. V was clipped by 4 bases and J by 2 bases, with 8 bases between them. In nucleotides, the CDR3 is TGTGCCATCAGTGGCCAGGGGCAAGAGACCCAGTACTTC. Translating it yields CAISGQGQETQYF.

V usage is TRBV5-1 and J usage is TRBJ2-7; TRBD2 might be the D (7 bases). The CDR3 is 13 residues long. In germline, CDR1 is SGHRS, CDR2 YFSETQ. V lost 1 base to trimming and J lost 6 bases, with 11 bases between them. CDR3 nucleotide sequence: TGCGCCAGCAGCTTGTTGGGGGGGCTCGAGCAGTACTTC. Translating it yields CASSLLGGLEQYF. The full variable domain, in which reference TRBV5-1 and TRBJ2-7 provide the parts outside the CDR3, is KAGVTQTPRYLIKTRGQQVTLSCSPISGHRSVSWYQQTPGQGLQFLFEYFSETQRNKGNFPGRFSGRQFSNSRSEMNVSTLELGDSALYLCASSLLGGLEQYFGPGTRLTVT.

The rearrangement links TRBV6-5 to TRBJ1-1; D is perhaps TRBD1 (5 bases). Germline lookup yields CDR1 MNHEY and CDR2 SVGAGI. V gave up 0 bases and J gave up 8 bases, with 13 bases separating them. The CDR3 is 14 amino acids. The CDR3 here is CASSYSGRSTEAFF. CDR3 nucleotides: TGTGCCAGCAGTTACTCGGGACGGTCCACAGAAGCTTTCTTT.

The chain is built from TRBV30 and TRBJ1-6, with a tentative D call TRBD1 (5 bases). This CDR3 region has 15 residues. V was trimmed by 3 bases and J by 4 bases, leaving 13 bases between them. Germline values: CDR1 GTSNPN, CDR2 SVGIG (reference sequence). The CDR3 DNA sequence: TGTGCCTGGAGCTTGGTAAGGGGTTATAATTCACCCCTCCACTTT. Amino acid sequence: CAWSLVRGYNSPLHF.

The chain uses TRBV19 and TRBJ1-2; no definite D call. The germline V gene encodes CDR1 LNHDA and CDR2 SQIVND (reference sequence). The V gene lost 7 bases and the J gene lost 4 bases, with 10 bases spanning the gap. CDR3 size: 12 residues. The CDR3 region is CASNPGRYGYTF. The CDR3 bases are TGTGCCAGTAACCCGGGCCGCTATGGCTACACCTTC.

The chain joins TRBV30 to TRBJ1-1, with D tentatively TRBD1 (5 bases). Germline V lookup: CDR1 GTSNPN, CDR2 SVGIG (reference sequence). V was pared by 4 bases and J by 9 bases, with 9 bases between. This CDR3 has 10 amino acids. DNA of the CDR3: TGTGCCTGGAAGGGGTCCCAAGCTTTCTTT. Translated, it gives CAWKGSQAFF.

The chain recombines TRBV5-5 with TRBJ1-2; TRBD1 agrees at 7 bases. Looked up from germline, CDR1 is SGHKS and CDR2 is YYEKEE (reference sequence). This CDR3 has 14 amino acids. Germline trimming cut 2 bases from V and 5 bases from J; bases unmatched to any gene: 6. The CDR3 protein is CASSLRHRGYGYTF. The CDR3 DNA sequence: TGTGCCAGCAGCTTAAGGCACAGGGGATATGGCTACACCTTC.

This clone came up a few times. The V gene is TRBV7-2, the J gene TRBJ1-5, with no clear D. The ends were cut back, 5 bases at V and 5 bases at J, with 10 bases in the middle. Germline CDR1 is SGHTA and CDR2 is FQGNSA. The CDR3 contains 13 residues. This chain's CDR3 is CASSPARDQPQHF. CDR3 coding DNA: TGTGCCAGCAGCCCAGCGAGGGATCAGCCCCAGCATTTT.

The CDR3 DNA follows: TGTGCCACCAGCACTTCACCCACAGATACGCAGTATTTT. Translated, it gives CATSTSPTDTQYF. This chain joins TRBV15 and TRBJ2-3; D gene uncertain. V lost 4 bases, J lost 2 bases, and 7 bases lay in between. This CDR3 spans 13 amino acids. The germline V gene encodes CDR1 LNHNV and CDR2 YYDKDF (reference sequence).

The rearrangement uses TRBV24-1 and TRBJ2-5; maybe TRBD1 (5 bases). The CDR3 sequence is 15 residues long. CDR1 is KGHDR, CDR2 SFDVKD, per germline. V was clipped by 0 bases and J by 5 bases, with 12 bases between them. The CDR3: CATSDLEGAWETQYF. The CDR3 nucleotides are TGTGCCACCAGTGATTTGGAAGGGGCGTGGGAGACCCAGTACTTC.

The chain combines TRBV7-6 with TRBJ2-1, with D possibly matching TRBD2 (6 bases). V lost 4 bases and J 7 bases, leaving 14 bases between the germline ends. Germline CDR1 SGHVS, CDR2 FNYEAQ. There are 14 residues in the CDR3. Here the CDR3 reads CASSSRYGGNEQFF. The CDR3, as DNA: TGTGCCAGCAGCTCCCGTTACGGGGGTAATGAGCAGTTCTTC.

The CDR3 DNA reads TGTGCCAGCAGTGAACCATCAATCTCCTACGAGCAGTACTTC. Its translation: CASSEPSISYEQYF. The J gene is TRBJ2-7, the V gene TRBV28, with no clear D. CDR1 and CDR2 from the germline V gene are MDHEN and SYDVKM. V lost 5 bases and J 0 bases, leaving 11 bases between the germline ends. The CDR3 sequence is 14 residues long. The whole variable domain, remainder taken from reference TRBV28 and TRBJ2-7, is DVKVTQSSRYLVKRTGEKVFLECVQDMDHENMFWYRQDPGLGLRLIYFSYDVKMKEKGDIPEGYSVSREKKERFSLILESASTNQTSMYLCASSEPSISYEQYFGPGTRLTVT.